Below, 18 T cell receptor beta chains from the same sample are listed, as sequenced in a study of beta chain features in type 1 diabetes. Broader study findings: Moderate yet significant TCRB CDR3 shortening was seen in Type 1 diabetes patients in all four CD4+ subsets.

The authors reverse transcribed all of the isolated RNA, so sequencing captured expressed TCRB transcripts. Profiling relied on immunoSEQ multiplex PCR, and the TCRdb table lists in-frame clones only, not all of them. The data contain around 250,000 clones, approximately 15% of them singletons. What these receptors recognize is not known. The sequencing input was naive CD4+ T cells from blood. The receptor set was obtained from a man aged 25 to 40 with type 1 diabetes.

This clone has just a few counts. The rearrangement uses TRBV4-1 and TRBJ2-2; D gene ambiguous. The germline V gene encodes CDR1 MGHRA and CDR2 YSYEKL. V lost 2 bases, J lost 4 bases, and 11 bases lay in between. The CDR3 totals 15 residues. This CDR3 is CASSQLELTTGELFF. The CDR3 DNA reads TGCGCCAGCAGCCAACTCGAGCTTACCACCGGGGAGCTGTTTTTT.

In this sample, this clone turned up a few times. The V and J genes are TRBV7-2 and TRBJ2-5; D is undetermined. The CDR3 is made up of 15 amino acids. The germline V gene encodes CDR1 SGHTA and CDR2 FQGNSA. V dropped 5 bases and J dropped 1 base, with 14 bases sitting between them. The CDR3 DNA reads TGTGCCAGCAGCCCTCCTCCCGGTCTCCAAGAGACCCAGTACTTC. It codes for CASSPPPGLQETQYF. Drawing the rest from reference TRBV7-2 and TRBJ2-5, the complete variable domain is GAGVSQSPSNKVTEKGKDVELRCDPISGHTALYWYRQSLGQGLEFLIYFQGNSAPDKSGLPSDRFSAERTGGSVSTLTIQRTQQEDSAVYLCASSPPPGLQETQYFGPGTRLLVL.

The chain combines TRBV5-1 with TRBJ2-2; the D gene is possibly TRBD2 (6 bases). Germline CDR1 is SGHRS and CDR2 is YFSETQ. CDR3 size: 16 residues. V lost 4 bases to trimming and J lost 0 bases, with 13 bases between them. The CDR3 DNA reads TGCGCCAGCAGCCCCGGGGTAGCGGCGAACACCGGGGAGCTGTTTTTT. Its protein is CASSPGVAANTGELFF.

This rearrangement joins TRBV14 to TRBJ2-7; 7 bases fit TRBD1. Trimming removed 2 bases from V and 4 bases from J; junction bases left unmatched: 8. This CDR3 is built from 15 residues. Germline CDR1 SGHDN, CDR2 FVKESK. CDR3 nucleotides: TGTGCCAGCAGCCAACTAGGACAGGATAAATACGAGCAGTACTTC. This encodes CASSQLGQDKYEQYF. Full variable domain (missing parts from reference TRBV14 and TRBJ2-7): EAGVTQFPSHSVIEKGQTVTLRCDPISGHDNLYWYRRVMGKEIKFLLHFVKESKQDESGMPNNRFLAERTGGTYSTLKVQPAELEDSGVYFCASSQLGQDKYEQYFGPGTRLTVT.

V and J are TRBV2 and TRBJ1-6, with TRBD1 matching over 10 bases. With V trimmed by 5 bases and J by 6 bases, 4 bases remained unmatched. The CDR3 spans 15 residues. In germline, CDR1 is SNHLY, CDR2 FYNNEI. CDR3 DNA: TGTGCCAGCAGTCGGGACAGGGGTCTTAATTCACCCCTCCACTTT. This codes for CASSRDRGLNSPLHF.

The J gene is TRBJ2-7, the V gene TRBV10-3; the D is unclear. The CDR3 runs to 13 residues. Trimming pared 4 bases from V and 1 base from J, leaving 8 bases between. Germline CDR1 reads ENHRY; CDR2 reads SYGVKD. As DNA, the CDR3 is TGTGCCATCAGTGTCGGCGGATCCTACGAGCAGTACTTC. Its protein product is CAISVGGSYEQYF.

The rearrangement joins TRBV5-4 to TRBJ2-1; D may be TRBD2 (5 bases). Germline CDR1 SGHNT, CDR2 YYREEE (reference sequence). Trimming removed 1 base from V and 8 bases from J, with 13 bases in between. This CDR3 contains 14 residues. The CDR3 DNA reads as TGTGCCAGCAGCTTGAGTCTAGGGCGGGATGAGCAGTTCTTC. Amino acids: CASSLSLGRDEQFF. The variable domain in full, with the rest retrieved from reference TRBV5-4 and TRBJ2-1, is ETGVTQSPTHLIKTRGQQVTLRCSSQSGHNTVSWYQQALGQGPQFIFQYYREEENGRGNFPPRFSGLQFPNYSSELNVNALELDDSALYLCASSLSLGRDEQFFGPGTRLTVL.

This rearrangement joins TRBV19 to TRBJ1-4; the D gene is possibly TRBD1 (5 bases). The CDR3 extends over 13 amino acids. Germline V gene lookup returns CDR1 LNHDA and CDR2 SQIVND (reference sequence). V lost 6 bases, J lost 8 bases, and 13 bases lay in between. CDR3 protein: CASSGGGGEKLFF. CDR3 bases: TGTGCCAGTAGCGGCGGGGGAGGAGAAAAACTGTTTTTT.

This chain joins TRBV5-6 and TRBJ1-2, with D perhaps TRBD1 (6 bases). Germline CDR1 reads SGHDT; CDR2 reads YYEEEE. V was shortened by 0 bases and J by 2 bases, with 11 bases between the two germline ends. This CDR3 spans 15 amino acids. As DNA, the CDR3 is TGTGCCAGCAGCTTGGATGCAGGGGTCAACTATGGCTACACCTTC. Its protein product is CASSLDAGVNYGYTF.

The gene calls are TRBV5-6 and TRBJ2-7; tentatively, D is TRBD1 (6 bases). CDR3 length: 12 residues. In germline, CDR1 is SGHDT, CDR2 YYEEEE. Deletions cut 4 bases from V and 3 bases from J, with 8 bases between. CDR3 protein: CASSTDSYEQYF. In DNA form, the CDR3 reads TGTGCCAGCAGCACGGACAGCTACGAGCAGTACTTC.

This clone was picked up a small number of times. The V call is TRBV29-1, the J call TRBJ2-5; 7 bases are a match to TRBD2. The DNA end is more similar to TRBJ2-7, so the J call may be wrong. The CDR3 length is 11 residues. The germline gives CDR1 SQVTM, CDR2 ANQGSEA. CDR3 sequence: CSVDGGYEQYF. The DNA for the CDR3 is TGCAGCGTTGACGGGGGGTACGAGCAGTACTTC.

This clone occurred a few times. The chain uses TRBV5-1 and TRBJ2-5; a possible D gene is TRBD2 (6 bases). CDR1 is SGHRS, CDR2 YFSETQ, per germline. The CDR3 length is 16 residues. Trimming removed 3 bases at V and 6 bases at J, with 21 bases between. For the CDR3, the DNA is TGCGCCAGCAGCTCAGAGCCGGGAGCCCCCGGGAAGACCCAGTACTTC. It is translated as CASSSEPGAPGKTQYF.

The gene calls are TRBV5-4 and TRBJ1-1, with no clear D. CDR1 is SGHNT and CDR2 is YYREEE in the germline V gene (reference sequence). The V and J ends lost 4 bases and 4 bases respectively, with 20 bases between them. This CDR3 has 16 amino acids. CDR3 residues: CASSPTRPIRSTEAFF. Here the CDR3 DNA reads TGTGCCAGCAGCCCAACCCGGCCCATTAGGAGCACTGAAGCTTTCTTT.

This clone has more than one count but fewer than ten. The V and J genes are TRBV30 and TRBJ2-5, with a possible D match to TRBD1 (8 bases). Trimming removed 5 bases at V and 4 bases at J, with 14 bases between. The CDR3 consists of 13 residues. From germline, CDR1 is GTSNPN and CDR2 SVGIG (reference sequence). The CDR3 DNA is TGTGCCTGGGCACAGGGGGAGGGAGAGACCCAGTACTTC. Residues: CAWAQGEGETQYF. Drawing the rest from reference TRBV30 and TRBJ2-5, the complete variable domain is SQTIHQWPATLVQPVGSPLSLECTVEGTSNPNLYWYRQAAGRGLQLLFYSVGIGQISSEVPQNLSASRPQDRQFILSSKKLLLSDSGFYLCAWAQGEGETQYFGPGTRLLVL.

This chain connects TRBV6-6 to TRBJ2-5, with TRBD2 as a possible D gene (5 bases). Germline V gene lookup returns CDR1 MNHNY and CDR2 SVGAGI (reference sequence). This CDR3 has 13 residues. Trimming left V 6 bases short and J 5 bases short, with 13 bases between. The CDR3 sequence is CASRNGVAETQYF. DNA of the CDR3: TGTGCCAGCAGGAACGGGGTAGCGGAGACCCAGTACTTC.

This clone has only a few counts. The V and J genes are TRBV29-1 and TRBJ1-1; perhaps TRBD1 as D (6 bases). V lost 1 base and J 0 bases, leaving 6 bases between the germline ends. CDR3 length: 13 residues. CDR1 is SQVTM, CDR2 ANQGSEA, per germline. CDR3 sequence: CSVEGTVNTEAFF. CDR3 DNA: TGCAGCGTTGAAGGGACAGTGAACACTGAAGCTTTCTTT.

In its sample, this clone was seen once. The rearrangement joins TRBV6-4 to TRBJ2-3; 7 positions agree with TRBD2. V was clipped by 2 bases and J by 3 bases; unmatched bases: 2. The CDR3 is 14 amino acids. CDR1 is MRHNA and CDR2 is SNTAGT in the germline V gene. In nucleotides, the CDR3 is TGTGCCAGCAGTGACAGGGGAGGGACAGATACGCAGTATTTT. This encodes CASSDRGGTDTQYF.

This clone was counted between two and nine times. This chain uses TRBV5-1 with TRBJ2-5; D might be TRBD2 (6 bases). Deletions cut 4 bases from V and 4 bases from J, with 17 bases between. The germline gives CDR1 SGHRS, CDR2 YFSETQ. The length of the CDR3 is 15 residues. The CDR3 loop reads CASSPRLDSGETQYF. The CDR3, as DNA: TGCGCCAGCAGCCCAAGACTAGATTCTGGAGAGACCCAGTACTTC.